This TCR beta chain was recorded in a study of T cells after yellow fever vaccination. Looking at the study overall: Fractions of limited cellularity were prepared by means of SMART-Seq v4 Ultra Low Input.

The germline V gene encodes CDR1 DFQATT and CDR2 SNEGSKA (reference sequence). V shed 6 bases and J 2 bases; nucleotides not matched to a gene: 4. The CDR3 covers 13 residues. A remark on this clonotype: Its antigen is not known.

TCRdb reprocessed the 5' RACE reads via MiXCR and lists one record per CDR3 protein. The table shows approximately 550,000 distinct CDR3 sequences, with about a fifth occurring only once. Whole-study results and caveats: FACS-sorted repertoires could contain abundant clonotypes contaminating from the bulk population. Subsequent booster samples again held most clones from primary vaccination (less than 98% CD4, about 85% CD8).

Material: PBMCs, obtained 15 days after the yellow fever booster vaccination. The source of this sequence is a man between 25 and 39 years old who received the YFV17D yellow fever vaccine. This chain uses TRBV20-1 with TRBJ1-3; 7 nucleotides line up with TRBD1. The CDR3 DNA reads TGCAGTGCCTCACAGGGGACTGGAAACACCATATATTTT. Translation gives CSASQGTGNTIYF.